In this sample, the clone carrying this T cell receptor beta chain turned up once. The data originate from a study of control samples from healthy donors and cancer patients. This CDR3 has 13 amino acids. Trimming cost V 8 bases and J 6 bases, with 14 bases left between them. Method: immunoSEQ multiplex PCR; TCRdb's copy keeps in-frame clones and lacks some. This table has fewer than 110,000 clones, approximately 90% appearing once. The material sequenced was blood. The sequence was obtained from a man younger than 40 in good health. The chain employs TRBV12-3 or TRBV12-4 and TRBJ2-1; no firm D call. CDR3 protein: CASCPRGFNEQFF. The CDR3 DNA follows: TGTGCCAGCTGCCCGAGAGGCTTCAATGAGCAGTTCTTC.